One sample yielded the 15 T cell receptor beta chains listed below, sequenced in a study of cytomegalovirus exposure and HLA in healthy donors. PCR used 60 Vbeta primers and 13 Jbeta primers. The repertoire was sequenced with immunoSEQ multiplex PCR; TCRdb's copy has only in-frame clones and lacks some. The sample shows some 90,000 clones, approximately 80% of them seen only once. Material: PBMCs. Receptor source: a human donor in good health.

The chain combines TRBV6-1 with TRBJ1-1, with D uncertain. Looked up from germline, CDR1 is MNHNS and CDR2 is SASEGT. V shed 6 bases and J shed 1 base, with 12 bases lying between them. This CDR3 spans 14 amino acids. CDR3 sequence: CASSEPPGNTEAFF. DNA of the CDR3: TGTGCCAGCAGCGAGCCCCCGGGGAACACTGAAGCTTTCTTT.

The table lists this clone with a count of one. In nucleotides, the CDR3 is TGTGCCAGCAGTTACTGGGGCCGCTCCTACAATGAGCAGTTCTTC. It is translated as CASSYWGRSYNEQFF. The chain joins TRBV6-5 to TRBJ2-1, with D possibly being TRBD1 (5 bases). In germline, CDR1 is MNHEY, CDR2 SVGAGI. Deletions cut 1 base from V and 0 bases from J, with 7 bases between. The CDR3 runs to 15 residues.

This clone turned up a few times. The chain couples TRBV14 to TRBJ2-7; 8 nucleotides match TRBD1. The CDR3 is 19 amino acids. Germline V gene sequence: CDR1 SGHDN, CDR2 FVKESK. V shed 0 bases, J shed 9 bases, and the junction held 22 bases outside the gene matches. The DNA of the CDR3 is TGTGCCAGCAGCCAAGACCCCGCGTATTGGGACAGGACGATTCAAGGGCAGTACTTC. Its translation is CASSQDPAYWDRTIQGQYF.

The chain combines TRBV21-1 with TRBJ1-1. TRBV21-1 is a known pseudogene. This CDR3 is built from 13 residues. The CDR3 DNA follows: TGTGCCAGCAGCAAAGGGGGACTGACTGAAGCTTTCTTT. Its protein is CASSKGGLTEAFF.

The chain links TRBV29-1 to TRBJ2-7; 9 bases match TRBD2. The germline gives CDR1 SQVTM, CDR2 ANQGSEA. Unmatched junction bases numbered 10, after V lost 4 bases and J lost 0 bases. This CDR3 has 16 residues. The CDR3 DNA reads TGCAGCGTTGCTTATCTAGCGGGAACTAGCTCCTACGAGCAGTACTTC. Protein product: CSVAYLAGTSSYEQYF.

A single count supports this clone. The V call is TRBV5-1, the J call TRBJ1-5; D ambiguous. Germline V gene lookup returns CDR1 SGHRS and CDR2 YFSETQ. Trimming stripped 0 bases from V and 3 bases from J, with 7 bases between. The CDR3 length is 14 residues. In DNA form, the CDR3 reads TGCGCCAGCAGCTTGGGAGTGTCCAATCAGCCCCAGCATTTT. Its translation is CASSLGVSNQPQHF.

V is TRBV19 and J is TRBJ2-7, with TRBD1 matching over 9 bases. The germline V gene encodes CDR1 LNHDA and CDR2 SQIVND (reference sequence). The J segment lost 4 bases and the V segment lost 6 bases, leaving 7 bases of the junction unmatched. The CDR3 covers 14 residues. The CDR3 nucleotides read TGTGCCAGTAGCTGGCGGGACAGGGCTTACGAGCAGTACTTC. Translation gives CASSWRDRAYEQYF. Looking up the rest from reference TRBV19 and TRBJ2-7 gives the full variable domain: DGGITQSPKYLFRKEGQNVTLSCEQNLNHDAMYWYRQDPGQGLRLIYYSQIVNDFQKGDIAEGYSVSREKKESFPLTVTSAQKNPTAFYLCASSWRDRAYEQYFGPGTRLTVT.

The rearrangement uses TRBV11-2 and TRBJ1-2; 9 bases match TRBD1. Germline loops: CDR1 SGHAT, CDR2 FQNNGV. The ends lost 5 bases at V and 2 bases at J; junction bases unmatched: 6. The CDR3 runs to 15 residues. Here the CDR3 reads CASSHPGTGNYGYTF. The DNA for the CDR3 is TGTGCCAGCAGCCATCCTGGGACAGGGAACTATGGCTACACCTTC.

This clone occurred once. The genes are TRBV18 and TRBJ2-5, with TRBD1 identical over 7 bases. The germline gives CDR1 KGHSH, CDR2 LQKENI. The CDR3 covers 15 residues. After removal of 1 base from V and 4 bases from J, the junction contained 6 bases not matched to a gene. CDR3: CASSPRGGVLETQYF. The CDR3 nucleotides read TGTGCCAGCTCACCACGAGGGGGCGTATTAGAGACCCAGTACTTC.

The chain has TRBV7-2 and TRBJ2-1; D is undetermined. Trimming shortened V by 5 bases and J by 9 bases, and 8 bases separated the two germline ends. CDR1 and CDR2 from the germline V gene are SGHTA and FQGNSA. The length of the CDR3 is 11 residues. The CDR3 spells CASSLSIEQFF. CDR3 nucleotides: TGTGCCAGCAGCCTTAGCATTGAGCAGTTCTTC.

The V and J genes are TRBV7-9 and TRBJ2-1, with D possibly matching TRBD1 (5 bases). Trimming removed 5 bases at V and 4 bases at J, with 9 bases between. The CDR3 sequence is 13 residues long. Germline CDR1 is SEHNR and CDR2 is FQNEAQ (reference sequence). In DNA, the CDR3 is TGTGCCAGCAGCCAACAGGATTACAATGAGCAGTTCTTC. This codes for CASSQQDYNEQFF.

The chain combines TRBV7-3 with TRBJ2-7; TRBD1 agrees at 8 bases. With 6 bases clipped from V and 6 bases from J, the junction kept 7 bases outside the gene matches. Germline V gene lookup returns CDR1 SGHTA and CDR2 FQGTGA. This CDR3 has 13 amino acids. The CDR3 nucleotides read TGTGCCAGCAGTCCACAGGGGGGTGGCGAGCAGTACTTC. Translating gives CASSPQGGGEQYF.

The chain is built from TRBV4-2 and TRBJ2-2, with TRBD2 as a possible D gene (6 bases). V shed 1 base and J shed 5 bases, with 26 bases lying between them. The CDR3 length is 20 residues. Germline CDR1 and CDR2: LGHNA and YNFKEQ. The CDR3 DNA reads as TGTGCCAGCAGCCAAGTAACGGGGAGGAGAGCCGGGACTCGAACCGGGGAGCTGTTTTTT. Translated: CASSQVTGRRAGTRTGELFF.

The sample holds a few counts of this clone. V gene TRBV28 combines with J gene TRBJ2-7; D is unresolved. V lost 4 bases, J lost 4 bases, and 8 bases lay in between. The length of the CDR3 is 12 residues. Germline loops: CDR1 MDHEN, CDR2 SYDVKM. In DNA form, the CDR3 reads TGTGCCAGCAGTTCCCCACATTACGAGCAGTACTTC. As protein: CASSSPHYEQYF.

The chain uses TRBV7-2 and TRBJ1-1; 7 bases are shared with TRBD1. The ends lost 5 bases at V and 0 bases at J; junction bases unmatched: 9. The CDR3 is 16 amino acids. Germline loops: CDR1 SGHTA, CDR2 FQGNSA. In DNA, the CDR3 is TGTGCCAGCAGCCGCCGGGACAGCCCCTTGAACACTGAAGCTTTCTTT. Amino acids: CASSRRDSPLNTEAFF.